This T cell receptor beta chain was identified during a study of blood T cell repertoires in COVID-19. This clone has just one count. In the source study's methods: Amplification of reference gene primers was used by the study to estimate nucleated cell counts. Generated by immunoSEQ multiplex PCR, the TCRdb table keeps only in-frame clones and is missing some. The V and J calls and the clone size are those of that table, but D and trimming were determined from the DNA. The sample contains about 120,000 clones, roughly 91% of which appear only once. The TCR originated in a human donor with acute or convalescent COVID-19. The donor label of this sample is uncertain. Specimen: peripheral blood.

The CDR3 sequence is CASSRGSEYNEQFF. In nucleotides, the CDR3 is TGCGCCAGCAGCCGCGGGAGTGAGTACAATGAGCAGTTCTTC. This rearrangement joins TRBV4-3 to TRBJ2-1; TRBD2 agrees at 7 bases. V lost 4 bases, J lost 4 bases, and 4 bases stayed unmatched. This CDR3 region has 14 residues. Germline CDR1 reads LGHNA; CDR2 reads YSLEER.